Reported below is one T cell receptor (beta chain). In its sample, this clonotype was seen many times. What this receptor recognizes is not known. Base qualities are missing; no much larger clone stands one base away. Sequencing was carried out with an Illumina HiSeq 1500. TCRdb applied fastp at Q25 and MiXCR to the public reads, then kept only in-frame beta chains. For every CDR3 protein sequence, its rows merge into one entry that carries the most common genes and DNA. The sample table holds 150,000 to 200,000 distinct CDR3 sequences, of which over 13% were seen once. The top ten hold 25% to 30% of the sample. CDR1 and CDR2 were assigned from the germline V gene as SGHTA and FQGNSA. The CDR3 goes from the cysteine to the phenylalanine over 18 residues. The sequence is cut down to CDR3 DNA, 54 bases in frame from base 1. V ends up 5 bases short and J 3 bases short, with an unmatched junction base count of 13.

The data derive from a study of T cell repertoires in cytomegalovirus infection (dated by TCRdb to between 2018 and 2021). General notes on the study: Donor HLA type was relevant to the analysis, because carriage of CMV infection together with the matching HLA type was indicated by public TCR beta signatures.

Overall results and qualifications from the work: Carriers of CMV infection plus the relevant HLA type were discriminated by the cumulative frequency of public TCR beta family members in the study cohort and in an independent approximately 360-donor cohort. The ex vivo response was dominated by HLA-C-restricted CMV-specific TCR beta clonotypes, which also provided the single most frequent clonotype in two of eight donors.

Sequencing was done on a sample of PBMCs. The rearranged segments are TRBV7-2 and TRBJ2-3; TRBD2 lines up with 11 middle nucleotides. The sequence derives from a human donor in good health (CMV status not recorded). Some clones in this sample may be carry-over from other donors' samples. The CDR3 region: CASSPLLAGERGTDTQYF. The DNA sequence is TGTGCCAGCAGCCCATTACTAGCGGGAGAAAGGGGGACAGATACGCAGTATTTT. Outside the CDR3, residues come from the reference TRBV7-2 and TRBJ2-3 proteins, so the full variable domain is: GAGVSQSPSNKVTEKGKDVELRCDPISGHTALYWYRQSLGQGLEFLIYFQGNSAPDKSGLPSDRFSAERTGGSVSTLTIQRTQQEDSAVYLCASSPLLAGERGTDTQYFGPGTRLTVL.